The rows below give T cell receptor beta chains drawn from one sample of a study of T cells after yellow fever vaccination. TCRdb independently ran MiXCR on the 5' RACE reads; one entry per CDR3 protein. The table lists 350,000 to 450,000 distinct CDR3 sequences, under 7.5% of them singletons. The input for sequencing was PBMCs, taken 5 days after the yellow fever booster vaccination. The receptor source for this set is a man aged 25 to 45 who received the YFV17D yellow fever vaccine. Both conserved end residues are part of each CDR3. The D gene is left open where the match is weak. Clone sizes are given selectively: once, few, many, or a class where the clone is expanded.

TRBJ2-7 many TRBV7-2 TRBD1 CASSLWDRAHEQYF TGTGCCAGCAGCTTATGGGACAGGGCCCACGAGCAGTACTTC
TRBJ1-2 few TRBV20-1 - CSGRLGYTF TGCAGTGGCAGGCTTGGCTACACCTTC
TRBJ2-3 many TRBV5-1 TRBD2 CASSFEAGAGRNTQYF TGCGCCAGCAGCTTTGAAGCGGGAGCAGGAAGAAATACGCAGTATTTT
TRBJ2-7 few TRBV6-2/TRBV6-3 - CASSDGLGYEQYF TGTGCCAGCTCGGACGGACTCGGCTACGAGCAGTACTTC
TRBJ1-2 - TRBV5-1 - CASSKPRDGNYGYTF TGCGCCAGCAGCAAACCGAGGGACGGGAACTATGGCTACACCTTC
TRBJ2-7 - TRBV6-5 - CASSPAGTGLYEQYF TGTGCCAGCTCCCCAGCCGGGACGGGCCTATACGAGCAGTACTTC
TRBJ2-2 - TRBV7-2 - CASSPRDYTGELFF TGTGCCAGCAGCCCCCGGGATTACACCGGGGAGCTGTTTTTT
TRBJ2-1 - TRBV18 TRBD2 CASSIREGDEQFF TGTGCCAGCTCTATAAGGGAGGGAGATGAGCAGTTCTTC
TRBJ2-7 many TRBV11-2 - CASSLAAPYEQYF TGTGCCAGCAGCTTAGCAGCCCCCTACGAGCAGTACTTC
TRBJ2-7 - TRBV7-6 TRBD1 CASSHPGQGRDEQYF TGTGCCAGCAGCCACCCGGGACAGGGAAGGGACGAGCAGTACTTC
TRBJ1-2 many TRBV12-3/TRBV12-4 TRBD1 CASRLGTGTGTYGYTF TGTGCCAGCAGGTTAGGGACTGGGACAGGGACCTATGGCTACACCTTC
TRBJ2-1 many TRBV18 TRBD2 CASSSPGLAGQNEQFF TGTGCCAGCTCATCACCGGGACTAGCGGGACAAAATGAGCAGTTCTTC
TRBJ2-7 few TRBV4-3 - CASSQEGSGSYEQYF TGCGCCAGCAGCCAAGAAGGGAGCGGCTCCTACGAGCAGTACTTC
TRBJ2-1 - TRBV3-1 - CASSRSGEPLSYNEQFF TGTGCCAGCAGCCGGTCGGGGGAACCTCTCTCCTACAATGAGCAGTTCTTC
TRBJ2-1 few TRBV20-1 - CSAKPPSVYNEQFF TGCAGTGCGAAACCCCCTAGCGTTTACAATGAGCAGTTCTTC
TRBJ2-3 - TRBV6-2/TRBV6-3 - CASHRSGNTDTQYF TGTGCCAGCCATCGGTCAGGGAACACAGATACGCAGTATTTT
TRBJ2-1 - TRBV5-5 - CASGPSNEQFF TGTGCCAGCGGCCCGAGCAATGAGCAGTTCTTC
TRBJ2-5 - TRBV6-5 TRBD1 CASSYTGRTGSETQYF TGTGCCAGCAGTTATACCGGTCGGACAGGGTCGGAGACCCAGTACTTC
TRBJ2-1 many TRBV20-1 TRBD2 CSARATSGDKFF TGCAGTGCTAGAGCAACTAGCGGAGATAAGTTCTTC
TRBJ2-7 - TRBV10-3 - CAISESGYEQYF TGTGCCATCAGTGAGTCTGGGTACGAGCAGTACTTC
TRBJ2-1 - TRBV11-2 TRBD1 CASSKDRDGEQFF TGTGCCAGCAGCAAAGACAGGGACGGTGAGCAGTTCTTC
TRBJ2-5 - TRBV5-4 TRBD2 CASSLVTSGRGETQYF TGTGCCAGCAGCTTGGTGACTAGCGGGAGGGGAGAGACCCAGTACTTC
TRBJ2-5 few TRBV5-1 - CASSTGMETQYF TGCGCCAGCAGCACAGGGATGGAGACCCAGTACTTC
TRBJ1-5 few TRBV29-1 - CSVSEGHQNQPQHF TGCAGCGTTAGTGAAGGGCATCAGAATCAGCCCCAGCATTTT
TRBJ2-2 - TRBV6-1 - CASGGGANTGELFF TGTGCCAGCGGTGGCGGAGCGAACACCGGGGAGCTGTTTTTT
TRBJ2-1 few TRBV5-1 - CASSLGKYGGSYNEQFF TGCGCCAGCAGCTTGGGAAAGTACGGGGGTTCCTACAATGAGCAGTTCTTC
TRBJ1-1 few TRBV19 - CASSRTAEMNTEAFF TGTGCCAGTAGTCGCACAGCGGAAATGAACACTGAAGCTTTCTTT
TRBJ2-5 few TRBV7-3 - CASSRGGAETQYF TGTGCCAGCAGCAGAGGGGGGGCCGAGACCCAGTACTTC
TRBJ2-4 few TRBV5-1 - CASSLGMARNIQYF TGCGCCAGCAGCTTGGGGATGGCACGGAACATTCAGTACTTC
TRBJ2-2 few TRBV6-5 - CASSYQDRTRSGELFF TGTGCCAGCAGTTACCAAGACAGGACTAGGTCCGGGGAGCTGTTTTTT
TRBJ2-7 - TRBV7-9 - CASSLVAAASYEQYF TGTGCCAGCAGCTTAGTGGCAGCAGCCTCCTACGAGCAGTACTTC
TRBJ2-7 many TRBV6-2/TRBV6-3 TRBD2 CASTQWGLAGYGSYEQYF TGTGCCAGCACCCAATGGGGACTAGCGGGATACGGGTCCTACGAGCAGTACTTC
TRBJ2-3 - TRBV29-1 TRBD1 CSVGAGGTFSTDTQYF TGCAGCGTTGGGGCAGGGGGCACATTTAGCACAGATACGCAGTATTTT
TRBJ2-1 - TRBV28 TRBD2 CASSPVTSGIYNEQFF TGTGCCAGCAGTCCGGTCACTAGCGGGATTTACAATGAGCAGTTCTTC
TRBJ2-1 - TRBV12-3/TRBV12-4 - CASGQGIAGGVFEQFF TGTGCCAGCGGACAGGGGATAGCGGGAGGCGTTTTTGAGCAGTTCTTC
TRBJ2-7 - TRBV27 TRBD2 CASSTGLAALYEQYF TGTGCCAGCAGTACCGGTCTAGCGGCCCTCTACGAGCAGTACTTC
TRBJ2-1 many TRBV20-1 TRBD2 CSAPGLAGVEGEQFF TGCAGTGCCCCTGGACTAGCGGGAGTCGAAGGCGAGCAGTTCTTC
TRBJ2-7 - TRBV15 - CATSRVISRTPGNYEQYF TGTGCCACCAGCAGAGTTATAAGCAGAACTCCCGGGAACTACGAGCAGTACTTC
TRBJ1-1 many TRBV12-3/TRBV12-4 - CASSLRANTEAFF TGTGCCAGCAGTTTACGGGCCAACACTGAAGCTTTCTTT
TRBJ1-4 - TRBV5-1 TRBD1 CASSLAGGQEEKLFF TGCGCCAGCAGCTTGGCCGGCGGACAGGAAGAAAAACTGTTTTTT
TRBJ2-7 few TRBV7-2 - CASSSDGGRAHYEQYF TGTGCCAGCAGCTCCGACGGAGGCAGGGCACACTACGAGCAGTACTTC
TRBJ1-5 - TRBV7-2 - CASSLTPTRYSNQPQHF TGTGCCAGCAGCTTGACTCCGACCCGTTATAGCAATCAGCCCCAGCATTTT
TRBJ1-5 - TRBV5-5 - CASSLEWGRGQPQHF TGTGCCAGCAGCTTGGAGTGGGGCCGTGGTCAGCCCCAGCATTTT
TRBJ2-4 - TRBV15 - CATGGTKNIQYF TGTGCCACCGGAGGGACGAAAAACATTCAGTACTTC
TRBJ2-2 - TRBV20-1 TRBD1 CSATQGTGLSTGELFF TGCAGTGCTACACAAGGGACAGGGTTGAGCACCGGGGAGCTGTTTTTT
TRBJ2-7 many TRBV7-9 - CASSLDAGAVYEQYF TGTGCCAGCAGCTTAGATGCAGGAGCGGTCTACGAGCAGTACTTC
TRBJ2-1 - TRBV7-2 - CASSQPPTSGEQFF TGTGCCAGCAGCCAGCCCCCGACTAGTGGGGAGCAGTTCTTC
TRBJ2-3 many TRBV15 - CATSRDLGAEDTQYF TGTGCCACCAGCAGAGATCTGGGAGCAGAGGATACGCAGTATTTT
TRBJ1-1 few TRBV2 - CASTGATGRTEAFF TGTGCCAGCACGGGCGCTACCGGGCGGACTGAAGCTTTCTTT
TRBJ2-7 few TRBV15 - CATSRDLKWLDEQYF TGTGCCACCAGCAGAGATCTGAAATGGTTGGACGAGCAGTACTTC
TRBJ2-5 many TRBV7-8 - CASSPRTVRGETQYF TGTGCCAGCAGCCCAAGGACAGTCCGCGGCGAGACCCAGTACTTC
TRBJ2-1 few TRBV4-3 - CASSRNDEQFF TGCGCCAGCAGCCGGAATGATGAGCAGTTCTTC
TRBJ2-1 many TRBV11-1 - CASSGALGGTQISYNEQFF TGTGCCAGCAGCGGCGCCCTGGGCGGGACCCAAATCTCCTACAATGAGCAGTTCTTC